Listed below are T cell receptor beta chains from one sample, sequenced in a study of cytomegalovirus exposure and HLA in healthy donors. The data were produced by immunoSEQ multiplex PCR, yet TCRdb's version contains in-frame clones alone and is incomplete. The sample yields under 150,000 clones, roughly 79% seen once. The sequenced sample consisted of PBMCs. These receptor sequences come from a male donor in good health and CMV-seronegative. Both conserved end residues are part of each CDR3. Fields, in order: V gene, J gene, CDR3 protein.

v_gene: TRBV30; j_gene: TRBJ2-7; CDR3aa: CAWSVGGGLQYF
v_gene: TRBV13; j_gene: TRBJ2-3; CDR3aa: CASSERGAGDTQYF
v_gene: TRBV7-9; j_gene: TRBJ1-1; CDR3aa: CASSRGLGTENTEAFF
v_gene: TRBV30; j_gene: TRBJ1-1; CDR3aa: CAWSLGDREAFF
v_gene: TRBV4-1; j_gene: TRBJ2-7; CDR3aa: CASSQDLRGQAYF
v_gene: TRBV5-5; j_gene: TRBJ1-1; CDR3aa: CASSLAGVGTEAFF
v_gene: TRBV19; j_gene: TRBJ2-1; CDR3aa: CASSMGGVAGNYNEQFF
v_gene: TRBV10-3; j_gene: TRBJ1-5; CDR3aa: CAIRGDQDQPQHF
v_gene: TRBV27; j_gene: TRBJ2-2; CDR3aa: CASSPSGTGELFF
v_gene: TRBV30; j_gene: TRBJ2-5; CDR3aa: CAWDPGQGETQYF
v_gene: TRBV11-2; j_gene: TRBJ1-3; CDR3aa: CASSLDPGQGVSGNTIYF
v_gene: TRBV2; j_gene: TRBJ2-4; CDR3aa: CASRSDRNIQYF
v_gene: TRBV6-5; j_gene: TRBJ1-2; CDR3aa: CASSRQGAGYGYTF
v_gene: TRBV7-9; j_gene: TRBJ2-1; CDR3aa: CASSAQTSGGPQFF
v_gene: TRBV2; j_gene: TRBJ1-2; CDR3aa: CASSPDRSDGYTF
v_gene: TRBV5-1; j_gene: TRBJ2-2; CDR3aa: CASSLAGTNTGELFF
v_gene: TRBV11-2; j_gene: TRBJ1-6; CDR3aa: CASSSRQSSYNSPLHF
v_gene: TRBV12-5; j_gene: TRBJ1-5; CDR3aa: CASVPDSANQPQHF
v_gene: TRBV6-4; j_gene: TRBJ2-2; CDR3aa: CASSDSAVTGFTGELFF
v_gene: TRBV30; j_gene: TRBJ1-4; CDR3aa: CAWSEWTPTNEKLFF
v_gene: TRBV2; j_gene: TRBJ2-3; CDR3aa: CASSAASGGWDTQYF
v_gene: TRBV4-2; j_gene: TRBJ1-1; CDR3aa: CASSGRGGGTEAFF
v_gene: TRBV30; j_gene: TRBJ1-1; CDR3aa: CAWGEGGTEAFF
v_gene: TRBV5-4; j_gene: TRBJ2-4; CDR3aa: CASSSDRGQAYIQYF
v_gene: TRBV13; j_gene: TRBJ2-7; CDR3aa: CASSLGLWDRGYEQYF
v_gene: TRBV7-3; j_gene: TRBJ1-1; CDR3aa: CASSLSPGVTEAFF